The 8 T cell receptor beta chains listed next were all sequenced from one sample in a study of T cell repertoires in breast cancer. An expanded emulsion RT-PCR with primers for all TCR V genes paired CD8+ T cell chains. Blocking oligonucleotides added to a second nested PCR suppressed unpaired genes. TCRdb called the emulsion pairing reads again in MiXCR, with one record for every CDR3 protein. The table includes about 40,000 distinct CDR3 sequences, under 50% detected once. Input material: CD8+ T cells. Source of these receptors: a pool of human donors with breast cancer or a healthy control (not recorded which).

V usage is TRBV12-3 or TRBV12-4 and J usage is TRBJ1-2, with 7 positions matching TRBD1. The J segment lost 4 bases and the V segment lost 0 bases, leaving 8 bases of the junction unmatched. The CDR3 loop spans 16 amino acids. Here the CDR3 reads CASSLALTGYGYGYTF. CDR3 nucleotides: TGTGCCAGCAGTTTAGCCCTGACAGGGTACGGCTATGGCTACACCTTC.

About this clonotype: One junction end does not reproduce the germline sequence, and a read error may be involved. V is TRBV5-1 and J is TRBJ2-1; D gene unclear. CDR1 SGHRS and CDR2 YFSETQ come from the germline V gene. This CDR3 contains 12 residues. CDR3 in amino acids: CASSLVLNKQFF. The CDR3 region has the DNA TGCGCCAGCAGCTTGGTCCTCAATAAGCAGTTCTTC.

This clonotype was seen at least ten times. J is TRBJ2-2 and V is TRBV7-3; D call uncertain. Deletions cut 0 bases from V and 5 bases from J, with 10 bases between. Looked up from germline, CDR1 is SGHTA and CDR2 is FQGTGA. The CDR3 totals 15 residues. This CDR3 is CASSLTPSRTGELFF. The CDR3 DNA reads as TGTGCCAGCAGCTTAACCCCCTCGAGGACCGGGGAGCTGTTTTTT.

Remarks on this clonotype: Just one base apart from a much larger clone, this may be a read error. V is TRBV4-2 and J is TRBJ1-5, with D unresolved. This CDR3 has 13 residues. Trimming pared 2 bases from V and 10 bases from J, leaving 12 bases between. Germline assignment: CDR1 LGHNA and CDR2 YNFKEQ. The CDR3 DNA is TGTGCCAGCAGCCAAAAACTCTCCCAACCCCAGCATTTT. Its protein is CASSQKLSQPQHF.

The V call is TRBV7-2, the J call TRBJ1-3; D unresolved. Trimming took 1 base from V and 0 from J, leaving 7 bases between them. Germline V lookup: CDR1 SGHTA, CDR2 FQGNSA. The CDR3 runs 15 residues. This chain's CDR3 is CASSLVPDSGNTIYF. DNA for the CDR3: TGTGCCAGCAGCTTAGTGCCGGACTCTGGAAACACCATATATTTT. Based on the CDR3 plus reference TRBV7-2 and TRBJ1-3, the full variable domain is GAGVSQSPSNKVTEKGKDVELRCDPISGHTALYWYRQSLGQGLEFLIYFQGNSAPDKSGLPSDRFSAERTGGSVSTLTIQRTQQEDSAVYLCASSLVPDSGNTIYFGEGSWLTVV.

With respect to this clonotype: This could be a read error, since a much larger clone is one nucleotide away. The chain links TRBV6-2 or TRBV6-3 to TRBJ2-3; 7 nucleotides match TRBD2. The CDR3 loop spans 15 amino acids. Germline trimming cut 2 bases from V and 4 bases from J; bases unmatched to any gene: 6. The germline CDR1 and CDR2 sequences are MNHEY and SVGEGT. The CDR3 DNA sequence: TGTGCCAGCAGTTACGCTAGCGGAAACGCAGATACGCAGTATTTT. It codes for CASSYASGNADTQYF.

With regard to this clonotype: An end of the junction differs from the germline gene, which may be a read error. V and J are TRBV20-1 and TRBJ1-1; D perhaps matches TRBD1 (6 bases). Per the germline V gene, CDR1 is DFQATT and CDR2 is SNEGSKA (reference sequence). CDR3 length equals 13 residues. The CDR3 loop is CSTRDTKNTEAFF. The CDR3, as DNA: TGCAGTACTAGGGACACTAAAAACACTGAAGCTTTCTTT.

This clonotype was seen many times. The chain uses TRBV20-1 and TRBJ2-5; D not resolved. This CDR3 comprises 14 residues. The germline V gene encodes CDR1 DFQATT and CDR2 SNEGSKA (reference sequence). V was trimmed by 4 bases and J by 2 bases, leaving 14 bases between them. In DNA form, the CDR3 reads TGCAGTGCTACTGACTCCGCCGGGCAAGAGACCCAGTACTTC. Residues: CSATDSAGQETQYF.